This T cell receptor beta chain was sequenced in a study of blood T cell repertoires in COVID-19. Germline V gives CDR1 SGHTS, CDR2 YDEGEE. The ends were cut back, 0 bases at V and 0 bases at J, with 11 bases in the middle. The CDR3 is 16 residues long. Here immunoSEQ multiplex PCR was the method, and the copy in TCRdb shows in-frame clones only, minus some. Here the sample spans nearly 350,000 clones, more than 85% being singletons. The sequenced sample was PBMCs or T cells enriched from blood (not recorded which). The source is a woman aged 30 to 39 who had recovered from COVID-19. The rearrangement links TRBV5-8 to TRBJ2-3, with D possibly being TRBD2 (6 bases). The CDR3 sequence is CASSLALAGSTDTQYF. The CDR3, as DNA: TGTGCCAGCAGCTTGGCTTTGGCGGGGAGCACAGATACGCAGTATTTT.